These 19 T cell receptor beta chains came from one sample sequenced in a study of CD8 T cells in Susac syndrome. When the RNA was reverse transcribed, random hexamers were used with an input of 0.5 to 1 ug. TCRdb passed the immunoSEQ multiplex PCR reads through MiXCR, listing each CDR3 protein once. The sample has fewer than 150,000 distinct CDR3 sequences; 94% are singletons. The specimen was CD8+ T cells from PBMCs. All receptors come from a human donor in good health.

The CDR3 reads CASSYSIGEEQFF. The CDR3 region has the DNA TGTGCCAGCAGTTACTCGATTGGGGAGGAGCAGTTCTTC. This chain links TRBV6-5 with TRBJ2-1, with D perhaps TRBD2 (5 bases). The CDR3 covers 13 residues. Germline V gives CDR1 MNHEY, CDR2 SVGAGI. The V end was cut by 0 bases, the J end by 10 bases, with 10 bases between.

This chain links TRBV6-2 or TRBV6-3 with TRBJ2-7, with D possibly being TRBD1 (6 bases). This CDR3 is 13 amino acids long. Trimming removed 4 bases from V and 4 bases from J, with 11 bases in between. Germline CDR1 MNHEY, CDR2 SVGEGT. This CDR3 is CASSSLGQYEQYF. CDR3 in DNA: TGTGCCAGCAGTTCCCTCGGACAGTACGAGCAGTACTTC.

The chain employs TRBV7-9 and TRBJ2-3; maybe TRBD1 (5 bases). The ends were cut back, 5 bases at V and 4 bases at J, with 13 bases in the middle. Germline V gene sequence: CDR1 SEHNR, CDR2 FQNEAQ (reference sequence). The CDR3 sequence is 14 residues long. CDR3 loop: CASSATVFPDTQYF. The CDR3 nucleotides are TGTGCCAGCAGCGCGACAGTTTTTCCAGATACGCAGTATTTT.

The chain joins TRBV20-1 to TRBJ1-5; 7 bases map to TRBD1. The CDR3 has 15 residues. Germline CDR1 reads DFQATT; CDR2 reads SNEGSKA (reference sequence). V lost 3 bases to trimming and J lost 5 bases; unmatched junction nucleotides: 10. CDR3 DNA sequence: TGCAGTGCTAGGGATTCACAGGGGAATTATCAGCCCCAGCATTTT. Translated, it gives CSARDSQGNYQPQHF.

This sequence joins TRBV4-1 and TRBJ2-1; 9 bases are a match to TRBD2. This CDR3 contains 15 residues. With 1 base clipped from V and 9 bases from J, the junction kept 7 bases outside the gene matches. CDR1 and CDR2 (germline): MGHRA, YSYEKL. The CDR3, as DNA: TGCGCCAGCAGCCAAGTAGCGGGAGCTTTTATTGAGCAGTTCTTC. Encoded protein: CASSQVAGAFIEQFF.

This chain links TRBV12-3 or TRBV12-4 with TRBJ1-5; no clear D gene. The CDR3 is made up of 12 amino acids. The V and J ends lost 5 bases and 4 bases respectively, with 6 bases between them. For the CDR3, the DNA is TGTGCCAGCAGTGACGGGAATCAGCCCCAGCATTTT. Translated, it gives CASSDGNQPQHF.

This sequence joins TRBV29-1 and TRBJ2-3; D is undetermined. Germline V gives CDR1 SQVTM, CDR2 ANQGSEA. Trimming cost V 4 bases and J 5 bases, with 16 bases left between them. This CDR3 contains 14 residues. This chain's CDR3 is CSVVPGRTGDTQYF. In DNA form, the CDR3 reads TGCAGCGTTGTCCCAGGTCGAACCGGAGATACGCAGTATTTT.

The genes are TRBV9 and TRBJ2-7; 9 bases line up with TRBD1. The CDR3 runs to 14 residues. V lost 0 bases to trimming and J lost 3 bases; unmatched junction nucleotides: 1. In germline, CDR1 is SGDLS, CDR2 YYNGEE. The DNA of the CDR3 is TGTGCCAGCAGCGTAGGGACAGGGGACTACGAGCAGTACTTC. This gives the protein CASSVGTGDYEQYF.

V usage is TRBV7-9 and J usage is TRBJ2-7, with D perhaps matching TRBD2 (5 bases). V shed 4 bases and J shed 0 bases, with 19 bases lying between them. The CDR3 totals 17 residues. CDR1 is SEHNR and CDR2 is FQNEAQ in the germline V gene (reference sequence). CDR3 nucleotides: TGTGCCAGCAGCTCCAGCCGCACGCGGGTAGGCTCCTACGAGCAGTACTTC. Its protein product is CASSSSRTRVGSYEQYF.

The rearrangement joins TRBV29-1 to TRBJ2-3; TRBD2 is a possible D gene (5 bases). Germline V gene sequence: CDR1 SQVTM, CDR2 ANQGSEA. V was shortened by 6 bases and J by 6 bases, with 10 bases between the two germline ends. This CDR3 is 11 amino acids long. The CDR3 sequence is CSVEASDTQYF. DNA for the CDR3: TGCAGCGTCGAGGCTAGCGATACGCAGTATTTT.

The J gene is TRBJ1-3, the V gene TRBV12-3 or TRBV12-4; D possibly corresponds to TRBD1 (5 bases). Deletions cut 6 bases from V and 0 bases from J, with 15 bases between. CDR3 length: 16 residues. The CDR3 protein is CASSGGVRSSGNTIYF. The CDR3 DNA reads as TGTGCCAGCAGCGGAGGGGTGCGAAGCTCTGGAAACACCATATATTTT.

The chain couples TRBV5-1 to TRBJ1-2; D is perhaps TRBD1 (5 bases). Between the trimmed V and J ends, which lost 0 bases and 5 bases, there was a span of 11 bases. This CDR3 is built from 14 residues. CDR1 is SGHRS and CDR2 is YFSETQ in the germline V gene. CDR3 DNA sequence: TGCGCCAGCAGCTTGGGTTACAGGAGATATGGCTACACCTTC. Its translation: CASSLGYRRYGYTF.

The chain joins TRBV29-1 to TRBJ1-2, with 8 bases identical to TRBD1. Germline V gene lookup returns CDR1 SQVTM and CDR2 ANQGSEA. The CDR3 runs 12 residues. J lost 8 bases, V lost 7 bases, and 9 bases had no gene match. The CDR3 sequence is CSALKQGDGYTF. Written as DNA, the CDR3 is TGCAGCGCCCTAAAACAGGGGGACGGCTACACCTTC.

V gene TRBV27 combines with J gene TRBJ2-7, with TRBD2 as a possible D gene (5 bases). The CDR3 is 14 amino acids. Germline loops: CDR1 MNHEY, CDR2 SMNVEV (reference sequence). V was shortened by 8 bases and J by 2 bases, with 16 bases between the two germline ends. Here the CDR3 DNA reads TGTGCCAGCGCGCTAGCCAGCGAGACCTACGAGCAGTACTTC. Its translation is CASALASETYEQYF.

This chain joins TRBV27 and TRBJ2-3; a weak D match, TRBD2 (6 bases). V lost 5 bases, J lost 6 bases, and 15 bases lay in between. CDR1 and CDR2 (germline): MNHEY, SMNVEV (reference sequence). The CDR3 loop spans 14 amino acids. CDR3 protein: CASSPRGSGDTQYF. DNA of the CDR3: TGTGCCAGCAGTCCCCGGGGTAGCGGTGATACGCAGTATTTT.

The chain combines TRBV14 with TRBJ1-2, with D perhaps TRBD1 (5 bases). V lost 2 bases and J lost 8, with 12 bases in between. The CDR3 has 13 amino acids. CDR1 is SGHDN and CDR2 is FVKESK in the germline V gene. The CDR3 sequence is CASSQRSGDGYTF. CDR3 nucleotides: TGTGCCAGCAGCCAAAGGTCGGGGGACGGCTACACCTTC. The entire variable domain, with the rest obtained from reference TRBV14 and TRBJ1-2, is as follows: EAGVTQFPSHSVIEKGQTVTLRCDPISGHDNLYWYRRVMGKEIKFLLHFVKESKQDESGMPNNRFLAERTGGTYSTLKVQPAELEDSGVYFCASSQRSGDGYTFGSGTRLTVV.

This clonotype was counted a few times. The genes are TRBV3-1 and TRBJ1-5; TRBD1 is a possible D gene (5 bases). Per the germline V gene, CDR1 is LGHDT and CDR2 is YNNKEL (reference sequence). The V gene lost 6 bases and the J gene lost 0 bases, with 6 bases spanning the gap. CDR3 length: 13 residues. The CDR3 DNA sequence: TGTGCCAGCAGTCAGGGTAGCAATCAGCCCCAGCATTTT. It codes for CASSQGSNQPQHF. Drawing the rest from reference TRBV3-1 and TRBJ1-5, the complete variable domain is DTAVSQTPKYLVTQMGNDKSIKCEQNLGHDTMYWYKQDSKKFLKIMFSYNNKELIINETVPNRFSPKSPDKAHLNLHINSLELGDSAVYFCASSQGSNQPQHFGDGTRLSIL.

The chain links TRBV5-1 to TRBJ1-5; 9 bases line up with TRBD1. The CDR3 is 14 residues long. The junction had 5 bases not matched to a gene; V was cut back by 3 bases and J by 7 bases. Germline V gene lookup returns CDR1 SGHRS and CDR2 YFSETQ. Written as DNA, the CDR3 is TGCGCCAGCAGCTCGACAGGGGGAGAACAGCCCCAGCATTTT. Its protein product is CASSSTGGEQPQHF.

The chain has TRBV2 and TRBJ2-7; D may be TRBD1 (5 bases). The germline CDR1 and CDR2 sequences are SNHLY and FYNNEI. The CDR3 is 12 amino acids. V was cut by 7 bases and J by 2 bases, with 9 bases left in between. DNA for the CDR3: TGTGCCAGCAAAGGGGCCACCTACGAGCAGTACTTC. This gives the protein CASKGATYEQYF.